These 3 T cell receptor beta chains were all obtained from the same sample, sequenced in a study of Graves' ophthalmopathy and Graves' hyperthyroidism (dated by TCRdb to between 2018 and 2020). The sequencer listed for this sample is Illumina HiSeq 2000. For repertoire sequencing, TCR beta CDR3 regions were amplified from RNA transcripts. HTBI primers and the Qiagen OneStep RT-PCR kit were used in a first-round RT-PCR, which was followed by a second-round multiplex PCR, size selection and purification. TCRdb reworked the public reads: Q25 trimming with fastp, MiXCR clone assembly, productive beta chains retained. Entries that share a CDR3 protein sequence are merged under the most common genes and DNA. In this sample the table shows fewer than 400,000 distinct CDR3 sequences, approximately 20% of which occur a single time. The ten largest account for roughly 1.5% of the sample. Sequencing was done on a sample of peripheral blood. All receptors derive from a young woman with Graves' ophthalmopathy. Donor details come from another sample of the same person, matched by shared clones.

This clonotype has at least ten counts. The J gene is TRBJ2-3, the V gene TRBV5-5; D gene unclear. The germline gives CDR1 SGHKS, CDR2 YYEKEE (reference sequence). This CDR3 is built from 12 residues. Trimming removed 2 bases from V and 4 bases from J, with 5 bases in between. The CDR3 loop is CASSFRPDTQYF. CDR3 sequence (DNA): TGTGCCAGCAGCTTCCGCCCAGATACGCAGTATTTT.

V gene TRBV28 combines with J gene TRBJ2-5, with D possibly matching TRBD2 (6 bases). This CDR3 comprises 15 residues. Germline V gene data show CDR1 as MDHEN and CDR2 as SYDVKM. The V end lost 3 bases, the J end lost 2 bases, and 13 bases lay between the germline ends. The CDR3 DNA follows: TGTGCCAGCAGTTTCGGAGCGGGCGAACAAGAGACCCAGTACTTC. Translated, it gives CASSFGAGEQETQYF.

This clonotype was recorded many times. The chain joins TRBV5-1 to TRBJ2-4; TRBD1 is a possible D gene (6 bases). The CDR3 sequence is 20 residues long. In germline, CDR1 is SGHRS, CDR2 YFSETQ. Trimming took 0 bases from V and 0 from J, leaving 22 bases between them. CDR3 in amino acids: CASSLGTLRTADLAKNIQYF. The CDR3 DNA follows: TGCGCCAGCAGCTTGGGAACCTTGCGGACAGCCGATCTAGCCAAAAACATTCAGTACTTC.